The next 27 T cell receptor beta chains were all read from a single sample in a study of blood T cells in healthy people across ages. A second PCR of about 7 to 11 cycles used a sample-barcoded 5' primer and a J-beta primer mix. TCRdb re-analysed the 5' RACE reads in MiXCR, keeping a single row per CDR3 protein. The sample shows 450,000 to 650,000 distinct CDR3 sequences, approximately 25% of them seen only once. This sample also appeared in a second study, on T cells of mothers and their children.

Specimen: blood. These receptors all stem from a boy aged 5 to 17 in good health.

This sequence joins TRBV4-3 and TRBJ1-2, with D unclear. V lost 0 bases and J 1 base, leaving 15 bases between the germline ends. This CDR3 spans 17 amino acids. Germline V lookup: CDR1 LGHNA, CDR2 YSLEER. In DNA form, the CDR3 reads TGCGCCAGCAGCCAAGAGGGCGTATGGAGGAGTAACTATGGCTACACCTTC. Translation gives CASSQEGVWRSNYGYTF.

On this clonotype itself: An end of the junction does not agree with germline; a read error may underlie this. V gene TRBV5-1 combines with J gene TRBJ2-7; 7 nucleotides agree with TRBD1. The CDR3 is made up of 14 amino acids. Germline V CDR1 and CDR2: SGHRS, YFSETQ. CDR3 sequence reads: CASSLSGTVDEQHF. For the CDR3, the DNA is TGCGCCAGCAGCTTGTCCGGGACAGTCGACGAGCAGCACTTC.

This rearrangement joins TRBV4-1 to TRBJ1-4, with a tentative D call TRBD1 (6 bases). V was clipped by 0 bases and J by 0 bases, with 11 bases between them. Germline V gives CDR1 MGHRA, CDR2 YSYEKL. The CDR3 has 17 residues. This CDR3 is CASSQDGTTPTNEKLFF. CDR3 DNA: TGCGCCAGCAGCCAAGATGGGACAACCCCAACTAATGAAAAACTGTTTTTT.

This chain's CDR3 is CASSDQYNEQFF. Here the CDR3 DNA reads TGTGCCAGCAGTGACCAATACAATGAGCAGTTCTTC. J is TRBJ2-1 and V is TRBV6-2 or TRBV6-3; no firm D call. The CDR3 length is 12 residues. The germline CDR1 and CDR2 sequences are MNHEY and SVGEGT. Trimming stripped 5 bases from V and 4 bases from J, with 6 bases between.

The genes are TRBV6-1 and TRBJ2-7; no definite D call. Trimming took 4 bases from V and 2 from J, leaving 12 bases between them. The germline V gene encodes CDR1 MNHNS and CDR2 SASEGT. The CDR3 consists of 14 residues. The CDR3 region is CASSGGSRPYEQYF. The CDR3 bases are TGTGCCAGCAGTGGTGGCAGCCGACCCTACGAGCAGTACTTC.

In its sample, this clonotype was seen a few times. This rearrangement joins TRBV28 to TRBJ1-4; TRBD1 matches at 10 bases. Losses at the gene ends were 4 bases for V and 0 bases for J; bases not matched to a gene: 5. The CDR3 has 17 amino acids. The germline gives CDR1 MDHEN, CDR2 SYDVKM. The DNA of the CDR3 is TGTGCCAGCAGTTCTATCGGACAGGGGGCAACTAATGAAAAACTGTTTTTT. As protein: CASSSIGQGATNEKLFF.

The V and J genes are TRBV9 and TRBJ2-2; TRBD1 matches at 9 bases. The CDR3 is 14 amino acids. With 1 base clipped from V and 6 bases from J, the junction kept 1 base outside the gene matches. From germline, CDR1 is SGDLS and CDR2 YYNGEE. The CDR3 region is CASSVTGGAGELFF. CDR3 bases: TGTGCCAGCAGCGTAACAGGGGGCGCCGGGGAGCTGTTTTTT.

This clonotype was detected only a few times. V and J are TRBV28 and TRBJ2-2; 8 nucleotides match TRBD2. Germline V gene sequence: CDR1 MDHEN, CDR2 SYDVKM. The length of the CDR3 is 16 residues. V gave up 6 bases and J gave up 5 bases; unmatched junction bases: 11. CDR3 protein: CASRPQLAGATGELFF. The CDR3 nucleotides are TGTGCCAGCAGACCCCAGCTAGCGGGTGCTACCGGGGAGCTGTTTTTT.

There are a few counts of this clonotype. An end of the junction does not agree with germline; a read error may underlie this. The chain carries TRBV6-1 and TRBJ2-2, with TRBD2 matching 12 bases. Per germline, CDR1 MNHNS and CDR2 SASEGT. There are 19 residues in the CDR3. CDR3 region: CASRPWLGLAGLNTGELVF. The CDR3 region has the DNA TGTGCCAGCAGACCCTGGCTCGGACTAGCGGGACTGAACACCGGGGAGCTGGTTTTT.

This clonotype was detected ten times or more. The rearrangement joins TRBV20-1 to TRBJ1-1; D is possibly TRBD1 (5 bases). The CDR3 length is 13 residues. Germline values: CDR1 DFQATT, CDR2 SNEGSKA (reference sequence). V lost 3 bases, J lost 2 bases, and 10 bases lay in between. In DNA, the CDR3 is TGCAGTGCTAGTAGGGGTGTCAACACTGAAGCTTTCTTT. Translating gives CSASRGVNTEAFF.

This chain links TRBV5-6 with TRBJ2-7, with D possibly TRBD1 on 5 matching bases. CDR3 size: 13 residues. V lost 4 bases to trimming and J lost 6 bases, with 14 bases between them. Germline-derived CDR1 and CDR2 are SGHDT and YYEEEE. For the CDR3, the DNA is TGTGCCAGCAGCAACTCAGGGTACGCCGAGCAGTACTTC. This translates into CASSNSGYAEQYF.

In its sample, this clonotype was seen a few times. This rearrangement joins TRBV15 to TRBJ1-2; no clear D. The CDR3 is 16 residues long. The V end lost 8 bases, the J end lost 4 bases, and 23 bases lay between the germline ends. CDR1 and CDR2 from the germline V gene are LNHNV and YYDKDF (reference sequence). CDR3 amino acids: CATQRTTGIKSYGYTF. The CDR3 coding sequence is TGTGCCACCCAGCGTACGACGGGGATTAAGAGCTATGGCTACACCTTC. Full variable domain (rest looked up from reference TRBV15 and TRBJ1-2): DAMVIQNPRYQVTQFGKPVTLSCSQTLNHNVMYWYQQKSSQAPKLLFHYYDKDFNNEADTPDNFQSRRPNTSFCFLDIRSPGLGDTAMYLCATQRTTGIKSYGYTFGSGTRLTVV.

The rearrangement links TRBV3-1 to TRBJ2-1; 7 bases agree with TRBD2. Losses at the gene ends were 0 bases for V and 1 base for J; bases not matched to a gene: 6. The CDR3 is 17 amino acids. Germline-derived CDR1 and CDR2 are LGHDT and YNNKEL (reference sequence). The CDR3 DNA follows: TGTGCCAGCAGCCAAGATATCGGGGGGTCATCCTACAATGAGCAGTTCTTC. Translating gives CASSQDIGGSSYNEQFF.

The chain links TRBV2 to TRBJ1-6; D unclear. Per germline, CDR1 SNHLY and CDR2 FYNNEI. This CDR3 has 15 residues. V was pared by 8 bases and J by 3 bases, with 14 bases between. CDR3 DNA sequence: TGTGCCAGCGGATACTCCCAGGACTATAATTCACCCCTCCACTTT. This codes for CASGYSQDYNSPLHF. Full variable domain (outside the CDR3, taken from reference TRBV2 and TRBJ1-6): EPEVTQTPSHQVTQMGQEVILRCVPISNHLYFYWYRQILGQKVEFLVSFYNNEISEKSEIFDDQFSVERPDGSNFTLKIRSTKLEDSAMYFCASGYSQDYNSPLHFGNGTRLTVT.

This clonotype was seen a few times. One end of the junction is discordant with germline, which a read error may explain. The V and J genes are TRBV6-1 and TRBJ2-5; 10 bases line up with TRBD2. The germline CDR1 and CDR2 sequences are MNHNS and SASEGT. This CDR3 contains 15 residues. CDR3 DNA sequence: TGTGCCGGCAGTGAAGTCAGCGGGGGGGGAGAGACCCAGTACTTC. As protein: CAGSEVSGGGETQYF.

This clonotype was observed once. V gene TRBV7-3 combines with J gene TRBJ1-1; TRBD1 agrees at 8 bases. Looked up from germline, CDR1 is SGHTA and CDR2 is FQGTGA. V gave up 4 bases and J gave up 4 bases; unmatched junction bases: 5. The CDR3 loop spans 14 amino acids. The CDR3 protein is CASSSGGAGTEAFF. CDR3 in DNA: TGTGCCAGCAGCTCAGGGGGCGCGGGCACTGAAGCTTTCTTT.

V usage is TRBV24-1 and J usage is TRBJ2-7; the match to TRBD1 covers 10 bases. Germline V gene lookup returns CDR1 KGHDR and CDR2 SFDVKD. The V and J ends lost 1 base and 4 bases, in that order; junction bases with no gene match: 12. There are 18 residues in the CDR3. The DNA for the CDR3 is TGTGCCACCAGTGATTTCCCGAGGGACAGGGGTTCACCGTACGAGCAGTACTTC. Encoded protein: CATSDFPRDRGSPYEQYF.

This clonotype was counted only a few times. The CDR3 loop is CASSLDLGNTEAFF. The CDR3 DNA reads TGTGCCAGCAGCTTAGATCTGGGGAACACTGAAGCTTTCTTT. This chain links TRBV7-8 with TRBJ1-1; D is undetermined. The CDR3 has 14 amino acids. Deletions cut 1 base from V and 1 base from J, with 7 bases between. Germline values: CDR1 SGHVS, CDR2 FQNEAQ. The full variable domain, rest sourced from reference TRBV7-8 and TRBJ1-1, is GAGVSQSPRYKVAKRGQDVALRCDPISGHVSLFWYQQALGQGPEFLTYFQNEAQLDKSGLPSDRFFAERPEGSVSTLKIQRTQQEDSAVYLCASSLDLGNTEAFFGQGTRLTVV.

Only a few counts were recorded for this clonotype. The gene calls are TRBV9 and TRBJ2-3; possibly TRBD1 or TRBD2 for D (5 bases each). This CDR3 contains 16 residues. Germline lookup yields CDR1 SGDLS and CDR2 YYNGEE. Trimming took 6 bases from V and 2 from J, leaving 19 bases between them. CDR3 loop: CASTKGNGGSTDTQYF. The CDR3 DNA reads TGTGCCAGCACCAAAGGGAATGGGGGTTCCACAGATACGCAGTATTTT.

The J gene is TRBJ2-1, the V gene TRBV4-3, with no clear D. The V and J ends lost 0 bases and 4 bases respectively, with 10 bases between them. CDR3 size: 15 residues. CDR1 is LGHNA, CDR2 YSLEER, per germline. Written as DNA, the CDR3 is TGCGCCAGCAGCCAAGATCGTTCTAATTACAATGAGCAGTTCTTC. Protein product: CASSQDRSNYNEQFF.

This chain uses TRBV6-2 or TRBV6-3 with TRBJ1-1; 7 bases are a match to TRBD1. V lost 7 bases to trimming and J lost 1 base; unmatched junction nucleotides: 9. Germline loops: CDR1 MNHEY, CDR2 SVGEGT. The CDR3 length is 15 residues. In DNA, the CDR3 is TGTGCCAGCACCTCAGGGGGGACAGCGAACACTGAAGCTTTCTTT. This translates into CASTSGGTANTEAFF.

The rearrangement links TRBV20-1 to TRBJ1-1; 7 bases are a match to TRBD1. With 6 bases clipped from V and 2 bases from J, the junction kept 6 bases outside the gene matches. The CDR3 extends over 13 amino acids. The germline V gene encodes CDR1 DFQATT and CDR2 SNEGSKA (reference sequence). The CDR3 is CSATGSGNTEAFF. The CDR3, as DNA: TGCAGTGCGACAGGGTCCGGTAACACTGAAGCTTTCTTT.

The chain employs TRBV5-5 and TRBJ1-6; D not certain. In germline, CDR1 is SGHKS, CDR2 YYEKEE (reference sequence). The CDR3 is 14 amino acids. V shed 7 bases and J shed 8 bases, with 16 bases lying between them. The CDR3 loop is CASRLTQAHSPLHF. DNA for the CDR3: TGTGCCAGCCGCCTGACCCAAGCACATTCACCCCTCCACTTT.

The V call is TRBV7-2, the J call TRBJ2-5; possible D gene TRBD2, 5 bases. Germline assignment: CDR1 SGHTA and CDR2 FQGNSA. V was clipped by 5 bases and J by 5 bases, with 9 bases between them. This CDR3 spans 12 amino acids. The CDR3 spells CASSPGVETQYF. The DNA for the CDR3 is TGTGCCAGCAGCCCCGGGGTCGAGACCCAGTACTTC. Drawing the rest from reference TRBV7-2 and TRBJ2-5, the complete variable domain is GAGVSQSPSNKVTEKGKDVELRCDPISGHTALYWYRQSLGQGLEFLIYFQGNSAPDKSGLPSDRFSAERTGGSVSTLTIQRTQQEDSAVYLCASSPGVETQYFGPGTRLLVL.

In its sample, this clonotype was seen a few times. The V call is TRBV2, the J call TRBJ2-7, with D maybe TRBD1 (6 bases). The V gene's germline CDR1 is SNHLY and CDR2 FYNNEI. Trimming stripped 10 bases from V and 0 bases from J, with 10 bases between. The CDR3 contains 12 residues. The CDR3 nucleotides are TGTGCCACCCGGGACAACTCCTACGAGCAGTACTTC. Translation gives CATRDNSYEQYF.

This clonotype has only a few counts. This chain links TRBV5-5 with TRBJ2-5; no firm D call. Trimming cost V 0 bases and J 9 bases, with 18 bases left between them. There are 15 residues in the CDR3. CDR1 and CDR2 from the germline V gene are SGHKS and YYEKEE (reference sequence). Written as DNA, the CDR3 is TGTGCCAGCAGCTTGGCCGATCCCCTCCCGAGAGCCCAGTACTTC. Its translation: CASSLADPLPRAQYF.

This clonotype occurred a few times. This chain joins TRBV15 and TRBJ2-7; D not certain. V lost 5 bases and J 1 base, leaving 15 bases between the germline ends. Germline V gene lookup returns CDR1 LNHNV and CDR2 YYDKDF (reference sequence). The CDR3 loop spans 15 amino acids. This CDR3 reads CATSESPLGSYEQYF. The CDR3 coding sequence is TGTGCCACCAGCGAGTCCCCTTTGGGGTCCTACGAGCAGTACTTC.